The present T cell receptor beta chain was sequenced within a study of blood T cell repertoires in COVID-19. On the study more broadly: Samples taken during acute and convalescent COVID-19 were collected in the United States, Italy and Spain. PBMCs, B-cell-depleted T cells, or T cells were the source of the cDNA or gDNA that made up the material.

In the study's own analysis: Nucleated cell number was recorded as an estimate derived from reference gene primer amplification. Sequenced by immunoSEQ multiplex PCR; TCRdb stores in-frame clones only, minus some. Clone size and V and J calls were adopted from that table, with D and trimming inferred from the DNA. The sample yields approximately 150,000 clones, approximately 80% seen once. Trimming took off 2 bases at V and 0 bases at J, with 8 bases between the two ends. The CDR3 runs to 15 residues. CDR1 MNHEY and CDR2 SVGAGI come from the germline V gene. V and J are TRBV6-5 and TRBJ1-5; D remains ambiguous. What was sequenced was peripheral blood. This TCR came from a man aged 45-65 years with acute or convalescent COVID-19. CDR3 amino acids: CASSYHQNSNQPQHF. The CDR3 DNA follows: TGTGCCAGCAGTTACCATCAGAATAGCAATCAGCCCCAGCATTTT.